This TCR beta chain derives from a study of blood T cell repertoires in COVID-19. The trim removed 6 bases at V and 4 bases at J, leaving 8 bases unmatched. Germline V gene data show CDR1 as LNHDA and CDR2 as SQIVND (reference sequence). CDR3 length: 14 amino acids. This clone was found a few times. Profiling relied on immunoSEQ multiplex PCR, and the TCRdb table lists in-frame clones only, not all of them. The sample yields 140,000 or so clones, 70% to 85% seen once. The V gene is TRBV19, the J gene TRBJ1-2; TRBD1 matches at 7 bases. This TCR derives from a man in his fifties or sixties with active or convalescent COVID-19. The sequenced sample consisted of peripheral blood. This CDR3 is CASRARGQSYGYTF. CDR3 coding DNA: TGTGCCAGTAGGGCAAGGGGACAGAGCTATGGCTACACCTTC. The full variable domain, rest sourced from reference TRBV19 and TRBJ1-2, is DGGITQSPKYLFRKEGQNVTLSCEQNLNHDAMYWYRQDPGQGLRLIYYSQIVNDFQKGDIAEGYSVSREKKESFPLTVTSAQKNPTAFYLCASRARGQSYGYTFGSGTRLTVV.